This T cell receptor (beta chain) originates from a study of T-cell memory formation after mild COVID-19. This clonotype turned up a few times. The antigen remains undetermined. TCRdb reprocessed the 5' RACE reads via MiXCR and lists one record per CDR3 protein. The table has around 370,000 distinct CDR3 sequences, roughly 21% seen once. Points from the study as a whole: The appearance of some responding clones in pre-infection memory suggested that cross-reactive memory joined.

V was pared by 5 bases and J by 0 bases, with 7 bases of the junction left unmatched. This CDR3 has 16 amino acids. Germline V gene data show CDR1 as MNHEY and CDR2 as SMNVEV (reference sequence). The genes are TRBV27 and TRBJ2-5, with TRBD2 matching 9 bases. The TCR originated in an adult woman who had mild COVID-19 (a few samples of this study predate the infection). Cell type and time point are not known. Sequenced sample: PBMCs or a T cell subset sorted from them (not recorded which). CDR3 sequence (DNA): TGTGCCAGCAGTCCCTTTAGCGGGGGCTACCAAGAGACCCAGTACTTC. Translation gives CASSPFSGGYQETQYF.